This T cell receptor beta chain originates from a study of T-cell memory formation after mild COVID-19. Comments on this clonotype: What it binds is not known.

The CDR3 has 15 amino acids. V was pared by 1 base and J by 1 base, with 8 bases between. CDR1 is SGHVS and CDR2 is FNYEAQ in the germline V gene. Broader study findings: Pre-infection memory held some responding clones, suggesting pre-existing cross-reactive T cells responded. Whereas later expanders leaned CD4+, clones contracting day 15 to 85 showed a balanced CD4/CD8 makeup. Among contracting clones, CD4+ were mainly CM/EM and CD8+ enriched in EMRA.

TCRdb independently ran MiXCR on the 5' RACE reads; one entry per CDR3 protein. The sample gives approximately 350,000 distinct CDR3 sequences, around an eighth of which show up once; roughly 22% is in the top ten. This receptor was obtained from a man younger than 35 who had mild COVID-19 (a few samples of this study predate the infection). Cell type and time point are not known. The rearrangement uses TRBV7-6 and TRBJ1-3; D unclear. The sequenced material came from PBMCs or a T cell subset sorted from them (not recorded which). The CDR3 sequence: CASSLERSSGNTIYF. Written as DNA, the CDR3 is TGTGCCAGCAGCTTAGAGAGGTCTTCTGGAAACACCATATATTTT.